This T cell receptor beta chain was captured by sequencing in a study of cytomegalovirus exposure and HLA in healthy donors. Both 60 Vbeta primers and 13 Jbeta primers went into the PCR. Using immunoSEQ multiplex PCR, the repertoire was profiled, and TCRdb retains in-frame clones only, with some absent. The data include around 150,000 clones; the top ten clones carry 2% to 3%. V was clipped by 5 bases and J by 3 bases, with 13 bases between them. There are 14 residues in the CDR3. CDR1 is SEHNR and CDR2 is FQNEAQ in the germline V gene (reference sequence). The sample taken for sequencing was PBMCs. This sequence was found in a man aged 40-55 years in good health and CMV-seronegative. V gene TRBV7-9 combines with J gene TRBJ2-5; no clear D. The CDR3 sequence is CASSPNVPEETQYF. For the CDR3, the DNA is TGTGCCAGCAGCCCGAACGTCCCAGAAGAGACCCAGTACTTC.